The present TCR beta chain was sequenced within a study of CD8 T cells in ankylosing spondylitis (TCRdb year 2017). Regarding the study in general: The study profiled T cell receptor beta repertoires in healthy donors and ankylosing spondylitis patients to find disease-linked TCR variants. Peripheral blood was sampled, and synovial fluid was also collected from ankylosing spondylitis patients. In total, the full study cohort was made up of approximately 99 healthy donors and about two dozen ankylosing spondylitis patients. Study-wide conclusions, independent of this receptor: Blood from ankylosing spondylitis patients appeared to be characterized by a TCR beta motif made up of under 10 highly homologous amino acid variants. The disease-linked clones showed a CD8+ phenotype and occurred at relatively low frequencies in peripheral blood. Some TCR beta motif variants had previously been reported in synovial fluid and blood of reactive arthritis patients, which suggested common disease-initiation mechanisms. According to the report, matched synovial fluid samples from ankylosing spondylitis patients were significantly enriched for the disease-linked clones.

The V end gives up 3 bases and the J end 3 bases, leaving 3 bases in the junction not matched to a gene. The CDR3 goes from the cysteine to the phenylalanine over 15 residues. Just the 45-base CDR3 DNA is kept, in frame starting at base 1. The germline V gene yields KGHSH for CDR1 and LQKENI for CDR2. Sequencer: Illumina HiSeq 2500. Quantitative 5'-RACE with molecular barcodes was used to prepare TCR beta libraries. Regarding the original processing steps: A new computational method, built on a probabilistic model of VDJ rearrangement, was used to identify disease-linked TCR variants. TCRdb passed the public sequencing reads through fastp at Q25 and MiXCR, retaining productive beta sequences. For every CDR3 protein sequence, its rows merge into one entry that carries the most common genes and DNA. These V and J calls derive from TCRdb rather than the authors' analysis. The sample records about 440,000 distinct CDR3 sequences, roughly 15% of which are singletons. The top ten constitute about 0.94% of the sample.

Concerning this clonotype: Its antigen remains unidentified. No much larger clone is present one base from it, and per-base qualities are unavailable.

This TCR derives from a male donor with ankylosing spondylitis. Sequences were obtained from blood, either unsorted or a sorted T cell fraction (not recorded which). The chain is made from TRBV18 and TRBJ2-5, with 11 central nucleotides matching TRBD2. The DNA sequence is given as TGTGCCAGCTCACCTAATAGCGGGAGGGAAGAGACCCAGTACTTC. Its protein is CASSPNSGREETQYF.